One and the same sample provided the 19 T cell receptor beta chains below, sequenced in a study of lymphopenia after photon versus proton radiotherapy. The data were produced by immunoSEQ multiplex PCR, yet TCRdb's version contains in-frame clones alone and is incomplete. The data contain some 27,000 clones, roughly 90% of them singletons. The source material was peripheral blood, sampled from a patient treated with photon-based radiotherapy. These receptors were obtained from a man aged 50 or older with gastric cancer.

The chain carries TRBV4-3 and TRBJ1-5; D perhaps matches TRBD1 (5 bases). Trimming removed 2 bases from V and 4 bases from J, with 9 bases in between. The germline V gene has CDR1 LGHNA and CDR2 YSLEER. This CDR3 is built from 14 residues. The CDR3 is CASSQSRGNQPQHF. In DNA, the CDR3 is TGCGCCAGCAGCCAAAGTCGGGGGAATCAGCCCCAGCATTTT.

The chain is built from TRBV5-1 and TRBJ1-4, with D maybe TRBD1 (5 bases). V was shortened by 4 bases and J by 3 bases, with 13 bases between the two germline ends. Germline V gene lookup returns CDR1 SGHRS and CDR2 YFSETQ. The CDR3 totals 15 residues. CDR3 nucleotides: TGCGCCAGCAGCGATGAGGGGCCATCTAATGAAAAACTGTTTTTT. Residues: CASSDEGPSNEKLFF.

The chain has TRBV4-3 and TRBJ2-3; no clear D gene. The CDR3 extends over 15 amino acids. The V gene lost 0 bases and the J gene lost 3 bases, with 10 bases spanning the gap. The V gene's germline CDR1 is LGHNA and CDR2 YSLEER. CDR3 sequence reads: CASSQDLVGTDTQYF. The CDR3, as DNA: TGCGCCAGCAGCCAAGACCTAGTTGGAACAGATACGCAGTATTTT.

The V gene is TRBV27, the J gene TRBJ1-5, with D unclear. CDR3 length: 15 residues. Germline V lookup: CDR1 MNHEY, CDR2 SMNVEV (reference sequence). Trimming cost V 2 bases and J 0 bases, with 8 bases left between them. The CDR3 sequence is CASSLDPHSNQPQHF. DNA of the CDR3: TGTGCCAGCAGTTTAGATCCTCATAGCAATCAGCCCCAGCATTTT.

This chain uses TRBV10-2 with TRBJ1-2; D might be TRBD1 (5 bases). The CDR3 loop spans 13 amino acids. The germline V gene has CDR1 WSHSY and CDR2 SAAADI. V was cut by 10 bases and J by 8 bases, with 20 bases left in between. The CDR3 here is CATLKGRSNGYTF. The CDR3 bases are TGCGCCACCCTAAAGGGGAGGAGTAACGGCTACACCTTC.

The chain is built from TRBV5-6 and TRBJ1-2, with TRBD1 identical over 9 bases. Germline V gene data show CDR1 as SGHDT and CDR2 as YYEEEE. V gave up 1 base and J gave up 4 bases; unmatched junction bases: 8. This CDR3 spans 16 amino acids. The DNA for the CDR3 is TGTGCCAGCAGCTTGTATAGGACAGGGGCGTTCTATGGCTACACCTTC. Its translation: CASSLYRTGAFYGYTF.

This sequence joins TRBV6-1 and TRBJ2-3, with D perhaps TRBD2 (7 bases). Germline V gene sequence: CDR1 MNHNS, CDR2 SASEGT. The CDR3 covers 16 residues. Deletions cut 2 bases from V and 2 bases from J, with 14 bases between. As DNA, the CDR3 is TGTGCCAGCAGTGAACGTGGCGGGGGCCTCACAGATACGCAGTATTTT. Protein sequence: CASSERGGGLTDTQYF.

This chain connects TRBV18 to TRBJ2-7, with D possibly matching TRBD1 (5 bases). The V end lost 4 bases, the J end lost 3 bases, and 13 bases lay between the germline ends. The CDR3 is 14 amino acids. The germline V gene has CDR1 KGHSH and CDR2 LQKENI. This chain's CDR3 is CASSQNPRDYEQYV. CDR3 coding DNA: TGTGCCAGCTCACAGAACCCCAGGGACTACGAGCAGTACGTC.

The chain recombines TRBV11-2 with TRBJ1-2; weak D call: TRBD1 (6 bases). The CDR3 is 13 amino acids. Between the trimmed V and J ends, which lost 6 bases and 4 bases, there was a span of 12 bases. Germline V gene data show CDR1 as SGHAT and CDR2 as FQNNGV. The CDR3 nucleotides read TGTGCCAGCAGGGACAGTTTAAGCTATGGCTACACCTTC. Its translation: CASRDSLSYGYTF.

The V gene is TRBV7-9, the J gene TRBJ1-3; TRBD1 matches at 8 bases. Trimming at V came to 5 bases and at J to 0 bases, leaving 3 bases not matched to a gene. The CDR3 is 15 residues long. Germline lookup yields CDR1 SEHNR and CDR2 FQNEAQ (reference sequence). The CDR3 nucleotides read TGTGCCAGCAGCCAGGGACAGGCCTCTGGAAACACCATATATTTT. It translates to CASSQGQASGNTIYF.

V and J are TRBV2 and TRBJ1-5, with TRBD1 as a possible D gene (5 bases). The germline gives CDR1 SNHLY, CDR2 FYNNEI. This CDR3 is built from 14 residues. V gave up 5 bases and J gave up 3 bases, with 11 bases separating them. The CDR3 DNA follows: TGTGCCAGCAGTAACGACAGTCCCAATCAGCCCCAGCATTTT. It specifies CASSNDSPNQPQHF.

This chain uses TRBV5-6 with TRBJ2-5; no clear D. Trimming removed 0 bases at V and 5 bases at J, with 14 bases between. Germline CDR1 reads SGHDT; CDR2 reads YYEEEE. The CDR3 runs 15 residues. The CDR3: CASSLVSGDWETQYF. In DNA form, the CDR3 reads TGTGCCAGCAGCTTGGTTTCTGGTGATTGGGAGACCCAGTACTTC.

The chain recombines TRBV6-1 with TRBJ2-7; D unclear. CDR3 length: 14 residues. Between the trimmed V and J ends, which lost 3 bases and 0 bases, there was a span of 9 bases. The germline V gene encodes CDR1 MNHNS and CDR2 SASEGT. For the CDR3, the DNA is TGTGCCAGCAGTGAGGGCCAAGGCTCCTACGAGCAGTACGTC. Amino acid sequence: CASSEGQGSYEQYV.

The chain is built from TRBV11-2 and TRBJ2-5; D possibly corresponds to TRBD1 (6 bases). Germline CDR1 and CDR2: SGHAT and FQNNGV. Trimming removed 5 bases from V and 4 bases from J, with 17 bases in between. The CDR3 runs 15 residues. The CDR3 bases are TGTGCCAGCAGCCGTACAGGGATCAGGATAGAGACCCAGTACTTC. Protein product: CASSRTGIRIETQYF.

In this sample, this clone turned up a few times. This chain joins TRBV27 and TRBJ1-5; D unclear. In germline, CDR1 is MNHEY, CDR2 SMNVEV (reference sequence). Between the trimmed V and J ends, which lost 3 bases and 4 bases, there was a span of 4 bases. This CDR3 spans 12 amino acids. The CDR3 bases are TGTGCCAGCAGTTTCTCAAATCAGCCCCAGCATTTT. Translated: CASSFSNQPQHF.

The V call is TRBV11-2, the J call TRBJ2-7; D unresolved. From germline, CDR1 is SGHAT and CDR2 FQNNGV. V lost 1 base and J lost 6, with 4 bases in between. This CDR3 spans 11 amino acids. The CDR3 DNA is TGTGCCAGCAGCTTAGGCGTCGAGCAGTACGTC. Protein: CASSLGVEQYV.

V usage is TRBV6-5 and J usage is TRBJ2-3; D may correspond to TRBD1 or TRBD2 (6 bases each). Germline V gene data show CDR1 as MNHEY and CDR2 as SVGAGI. With 10 bases removed from V and 5 bases from J, the gap between germline ends came to 19 bases. The CDR3 is made up of 14 amino acids. The CDR3 region has the DNA TGTGCCACTGGACGGGACATCGGGGGAGATACGCAGTATTTT. Translation gives CATGRDIGGDTQYF.

For the CDR3, the DNA is TGCGCCAGCAGCTTGGCCATCGGAGGGGGAAGCCACTTT. It is translated as CASSLAIGGGSHF. The V call is TRBV5-1, the J call TRBJ1-6; possible D gene TRBD1, 6 bases. The CDR3 is 13 amino acids. Trimming shortened V by 0 bases and J by 18 bases, and 16 bases separated the two germline ends. Germline assignment: CDR1 SGHRS and CDR2 YFSETQ.

The chain combines TRBV11-1 with TRBJ1-4; no clear D. The CDR3 sequence is 14 residues long. V lost 2 bases to trimming and J lost 5 bases, with 9 bases between them. Per germline, CDR1 SGHAT and CDR2 FQDESV (reference sequence). The CDR3 spells CASSLPVNNEKLFF. The CDR3 DNA reads TGTGCCAGCAGCTTACCGGTAAACAATGAAAAACTGTTTTTT.